The 3 T cell receptor beta chains reported below all come from one sample, sequenced in a study of T cell responses to AZD1222 COVID-19 vaccine. Produced via immunoSEQ multiplex PCR; TCRdb's table is partial and in-frame only. The sample holds 85,000 to 110,000 clones, approximately 89% seen once. The input for sequencing was peripheral blood, taken on day 0 of AZD1222 vaccination. Receptor source: an adult in good health.

This clone was counted a single time. This chain uses TRBV21-1 with TRBJ1-5; TRBD1, the table's D call, lacks a check against the DNA. TRBV21-1 is annotated as a pseudogene. This CDR3 spans 14 amino acids. CDR3 sequence: CAGPPDKANQPQHF. For the CDR3, the DNA is TGTGCCGGCCCCCCAGACAAAGCCAATCAGCCCCAGCATTTT.

The V call is TRBV6-2 or TRBV6-3, the J call TRBJ2-1; D is undetermined. Germline CDR1 and CDR2: MNHEY and SVGEGT. Deletions cut 6 bases from V and 7 bases from J, with 13 bases between. The CDR3 sequence is 13 residues long. CDR3 sequence (DNA): TGTGCCAGCAGCCCCTCCTTTGGTAATGAGCAGTTCTTC. Residues: CASSPSFGNEQFF.

The rearrangement joins TRBV27 to TRBJ1-2, with D tentatively TRBD1 (6 bases). The germline V and J ends were trimmed by 8 bases and 4 bases, with 17 bases remaining between them. CDR3 size: 14 residues. CDR1 MNHEY and CDR2 SMNVEV come from the germline V gene (reference sequence). In DNA form, the CDR3 reads TGTGCCAGCTCCAAGGACAGCCTATTCTATGGCTACACCTTC. It codes for CASSKDSLFYGYTF.